These 23 T cell receptor beta chains were sequenced from one sample in a study of read filtering for tumor transcriptome and immune sequencing. This library used roughly 400 ng RNA and molecular barcoded adaptors spanning alpha/delta and beta/gamma chains. TCRdb ran MiXCR on the reads and lists one entry per CDR3 protein. The sample consists of 30,000 to 40,000 distinct CDR3 sequences, roughly an eighth of them appearing once. Sequenced: a population of CD138-negative cells sorted from bone marrow. The origin of the receptors is a donor older than 35 with multiple myeloma.

The table lists this clonotype with a few counts. A far bigger clonotype differs at one base, so this is likely a read error. The chain is built from TRBV6-6 and TRBJ1-1; tentative D call: TRBD1 (6 bases). CDR3 size: 14 residues. Looked up from germline, CDR1 is MNHNY and CDR2 is SVGAGI (reference sequence). The CDR3 coding sequence is TGTGCCAGCCGGCGTATGGGGGCCAAGGGTGAAGCTCTCTTT. Its translation: CASRRMGAKGEALF.

This sequence joins TRBV5-1 and TRBJ2-1; D might be TRBD1 (6 bases). The CDR3 totals 13 residues. Germline CDR1 SGHRS, CDR2 YFSETQ. V shed 4 bases and J shed 5 bases, with 10 bases lying between them. Here the CDR3 DNA reads TGCGCCAGCAGCCCGGGACAAAACAATGAGCAGTTCTTC. Translating gives CASSPGQNNEQFF.

In this sample, this clonotype turned up many times. The chain's CDR3 is CASTSGQYNEQFF. The CDR3 DNA follows: TGTGCCAGCACCTCAGGGCAGTACAATGAGCAGTTCTTC. This rearrangement joins TRBV11-3 to TRBJ2-1; D possibly corresponds to TRBD1 (5 bases). The CDR3 runs 13 residues. Trimming took 7 bases from V and 4 from J, leaving 11 bases between them. Looked up from germline, CDR1 is SGHNT and CDR2 is YENEEA.

In regard to this clonotype: This sequence may be a read error, since a much larger clone differs from it by one base. This rearrangement joins TRBV28 to TRBJ2-2, with TRBD1 identical over 11 bases. The junction had 12 bases not matched to a gene; V was cut back by 4 bases and J by 5 bases. This CDR3 spans 18 amino acids. CDR1 is MDHEN and CDR2 is SYDVKM in the germline V gene. The CDR3 region is CASSSPFQDRGQTGELFF. The CDR3 nucleotides read TGTGCCAGCAGTTCCCCTTTCCAGGACAGGGGGCAAACCGGGGAGCTGTTTTTT.

On this clonotype itself: A much larger clone differs by one base, so this may be a read error. The chain uses TRBV3-1 and TRBJ2-7, with D unresolved. The CDR3 has 15 residues. The V gene lost 4 bases and the J gene lost 5 bases, with 18 bases spanning the gap. Germline assignment: CDR1 LGHDT and CDR2 YNNKEL (reference sequence). The CDR3 here is CASSPAVETFNEQYF. CDR3 DNA: TGTGCCAGCAGCCCTGCGGTCGAAACGTTCAACGAGCAGTACTTC.

The gene calls are TRBV6-5 and TRBJ2-1; D is unresolved. Trimming left V 6 bases short and J 3 bases short, with 21 bases between. The CDR3 covers 17 residues. CDR1 is MNHEY and CDR2 is SVGAGI in the germline V gene. CDR3 DNA sequence: TGTGCCAGCAGCCGCAACGCTATCGCCACTGGCTACAATGAGCAGTTCTTC. It encodes CASSRNAIATGYNEQFF.

In this sample, this clonotype turned up many times. V gene TRBV7-9 combines with J gene TRBJ2-1; 12 bases map to TRBD2. The V gene end was trimmed by 4 bases and the J gene end by 0 bases; junction bases not matched to a gene: 13. Germline V gene data show CDR1 as SEHNR and CDR2 as FQNEAQ (reference sequence). The CDR3 is 20 amino acids. CDR3 nucleotides: TGTGCCAGCAGCTCTAGTAGGGTGGGACTAGCGGGTCCCTCCTACAATGAGCAGTTCTTC. It is translated as CASSSSRVGLAGPSYNEQFF.

This sequence joins TRBV12-3 or TRBV12-4 and TRBJ1-6; D remains ambiguous. V lost 4 bases and J 6 bases, leaving 10 bases between the germline ends. This CDR3 has 14 amino acids. This CDR3 reads CASSSEPFNSPLHF. In DNA form, the CDR3 reads TGTGCCAGCAGTTCGGAGCCCTTTAATTCACCCCTCCACTTT.

The sample holds many counts of this clonotype. This chain links TRBV5-1 with TRBJ1-5; D perhaps matches TRBD1 (5 bases). Germline V lookup: CDR1 SGHRS, CDR2 YFSETQ. The length of the CDR3 is 14 residues. The V and J ends lost 0 bases and 6 bases respectively, with 10 bases between them. As DNA, the CDR3 is TGCGCCAGCAGCTTGGGGGGCGGGGTTCAGCCCCAGCATTTT. This encodes CASSLGGGVQPQHF.

On this clonotype itself: A read error is the likely source, as a far larger clone sits one nucleotide away. The genes are TRBV5-4 and TRBJ1-5, with 7 bases fitting TRBD1. The germline V gene has CDR1 SGHNT and CDR2 YYREEE (reference sequence). J was trimmed by 6 bases and V by 1 base; bases with no gene match: 10. The CDR3 consists of 16 residues. As DNA, the CDR3 is TGTGCCAGCAGCTTGTTTGCAGGGGGATCCAGTCAGCCCCAGCATTTT. It is translated as CASSLFAGGSSQPQHF.

With regard to this clonotype: This could be a read error, since a much larger clone is one nucleotide away. The CDR3 ends on some other residue instead of the conserved phenylalanine or tryptophan, so this is likely a read error. This chain uses TRBV28 with TRBJ1-2, with D unresolved. CDR1 and CDR2 from the germline V gene are MDHEN and SYDVKM. Trimming pared 5 bases from V and 9 bases from J, leaving 10 bases between. The CDR3 extends over 11 amino acids. In DNA, the CDR3 is TGTGCCAGCAGTCTTAGTAGGAGCTACACCCTC. Translated: CASSLSRSYTL.

This clonotype was detected ten times or more. The chain recombines TRBV12-3 or TRBV12-4 with TRBJ2-2; D ambiguous. V was trimmed by 6 bases and J by 6 bases, leaving 14 bases between them. The CDR3 consists of 14 residues. The CDR3 sequence is CASRTLVLAGELFF. The DNA for the CDR3 is TGTGCCAGCAGGACATTGGTCCTTGCCGGGGAGCTGTTTTTT.

This clonotype was seen repeatedly, ten times or more. The V gene is TRBV5-1, the J gene TRBJ2-7; no reliable D call. Trimming stripped 0 bases from V and 2 bases from J, with 9 bases between. Per the germline V gene, CDR1 is SGHRS and CDR2 is YFSETQ. This CDR3 has 14 residues. CDR3 DNA sequence: TGCGCCAGCAGCTTGGTTACAGAGACCTACGAGCAGTACTTC. It encodes CASSLVTETYEQYF. The full variable domain, its missing parts supplied by reference TRBV5-1 and TRBJ2-7, is KAGVTQTPRYLIKTRGQQVTLSCSPISGHRSVSWYQQTPGQGLQFLFEYFSETQRNKGNFPGRFSGRQFSNSRSEMNVSTLELGDSALYLCASSLVTETYEQYFGPGTRLTVT.

This clonotype was counted ten times or more. The J gene is TRBJ2-3, the V gene TRBV29-1; 7 bases fit TRBD1. The length of the CDR3 is 14 residues. The junction had 4 bases not matched to a gene; V was cut back by 4 bases and J by 0 bases. CDR1 and CDR2 (germline): SQVTM, ANQGSEA. The CDR3 spells CSVGGTASTDTQYF. Here the CDR3 DNA reads TGCAGCGTTGGAGGGACAGCAAGCACAGATACGCAGTATTTT.

This clonotype was detected only a few times. This chain links TRBV29-1 with TRBJ1-1; D possibly corresponds to TRBD1 (6 bases). Trimming shortened V by 7 bases and J by 6 bases, and 24 bases separated the two germline ends. Germline V gene sequence: CDR1 SQVTM, CDR2 ANQGSEA. This CDR3 is built from 15 residues. As DNA, the CDR3 is TGCAGCGCCCGGGCCCGTGGGGGCCGCAGTTCTGAAGCTTTCTTT. It is translated as CSARARGGRSSEAFF.

Many counts were recorded for this clonotype. The rearrangement joins TRBV20-1 to TRBJ1-5; no firm D call. The V and J ends lost 3 bases and 7 bases respectively, with 10 bases between them. The CDR3 is 12 residues long. CDR1 and CDR2 (germline): DFQATT, SNEGSKA (reference sequence). The CDR3 bases are TGCAGTGCTAGTTTTTGGGTGCAGCCCCAGCATTTT. Translated, it gives CSASFWVQPQHF.

This clonotype came up many times. The rearrangement joins TRBV5-6 to TRBJ2-5; 7 nucleotides align to TRBD2. The CDR3 is 15 amino acids. The germline gives CDR1 SGHDT, CDR2 YYEEEE. J lost 1 base, V lost 7 bases, and 10 bases had no gene match. CDR3 coding DNA: TGTGCCAGCGATAACTGGGGAGGGTCCCAAGAGACCCAGTACTTC. Translation: CASDNWGGSQETQYF.

This chain joins TRBV6-1 and TRBJ2-7; weak D call: TRBD1 (6 bases). This CDR3 is 15 amino acids long. Germline values: CDR1 MNHNS, CDR2 SASEGT. The V end lost 8 bases, the J end lost 2 bases, and 19 bases lay between the germline ends. For the CDR3, the DNA is TGTGCCAGCTTGAAGCCCTGGACAGCGACCTACGAGCAGTACTTC. As protein: CASLKPWTATYEQYF.

The chain employs TRBV2 and TRBJ2-3, with 10 bases identical to TRBD2. Germline V gives CDR1 SNHLY, CDR2 FYNNEI. This CDR3 is built from 18 residues. V gave up 3 bases and J gave up 2 bases; unmatched junction bases: 11. The CDR3 DNA reads TGTGCCAGCAGTGACAGACATTGGACTAGCGGAATCACAGATACGCAGTATTTT. Protein: CASSDRHWTSGITDTQYF.

This clonotype was detected ten times or more. The rearrangement joins TRBV6-2 or TRBV6-3 to TRBJ2-3; TRBD2 agrees at 9 bases. This CDR3 region has 16 residues. J was trimmed by 6 bases and V by 2 bases; bases with no gene match: 9. The germline V gene encodes CDR1 MNHEY and CDR2 SVGEGT. The CDR3 loop reads CASSYEGGGADDTQYF. The DNA for the CDR3 is TGTGCCAGCAGTTACGAGGGCGGGGGGGCAGACGATACGCAGTATTTT.

This clonotype was counted at least ten times. The CDR3 DNA follows: TGTGCCTGGAACACAGGGGCCTACGAGCAGTACTTC. Amino acids: CAWNTGAYEQYF. V and J are TRBV30 and TRBJ2-7, with 7 bases that match TRBD1. This CDR3 contains 12 residues. V dropped 4 bases and J dropped 2; count of bases not matched to a gene: 2. Germline values: CDR1 GTSNPN, CDR2 SVGIG (reference sequence).

The V call is TRBV12-3 or TRBV12-4, the J call TRBJ2-3; 8 bases align to TRBD2. The J segment lost 2 bases and the V segment lost 10 bases, leaving 8 bases of the junction unmatched. This CDR3 is 14 amino acids long. The CDR3 region has the DNA TGTGCCACCAATTTAGCGGGACCCACAGATACGCAGTATTTT. As protein: CATNLAGPTDTQYF.

In this sample, this clonotype turned up many times. The gene calls are TRBV18 and TRBJ2-3, with D unresolved. Germline lookup yields CDR1 KGHSH and CDR2 LQKENI. The CDR3 is 13 residues long. Trimming took 8 bases from V and 0 from J, leaving 9 bases between them. The CDR3 sequence: CASSPPSTDTQYF. CDR3 sequence (DNA): TGTGCCAGCAGTCCGCCTAGCACAGATACGCAGTATTTT.